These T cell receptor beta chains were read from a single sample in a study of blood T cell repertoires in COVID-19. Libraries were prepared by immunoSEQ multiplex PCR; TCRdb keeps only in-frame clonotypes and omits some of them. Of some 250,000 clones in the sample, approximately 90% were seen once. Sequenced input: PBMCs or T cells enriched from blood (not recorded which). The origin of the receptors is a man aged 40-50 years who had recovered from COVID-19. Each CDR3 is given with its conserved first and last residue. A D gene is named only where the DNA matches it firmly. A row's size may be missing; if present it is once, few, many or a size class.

cdr3_nt: TGTGCCAGCAGGACAGCAGCTACTTCATATGGCTACACCTTC; cdr3_aa: CASRTAATSYGYTF; clone_size: .; v_call: TRBV2; d_call: .; j_call: TRBJ1-2
cdr3_nt: TGCGCCAGCAGGGACAGGGTGGGGCTCACTGAAGCTTTCTTT; cdr3_aa: CASRDRVGLTEAFF; clone_size: .; v_call: TRBV5-1; d_call: TRBD1; j_call: TRBJ1-1
cdr3_nt: TGTGCCAGCAGCTACAAGACAGGAGCGGGCGGGGGGGCAGATACGCAGTATTTT; cdr3_aa: CASSYKTGAGGGADTQYF; clone_size: .; v_call: TRBV7-2; d_call: TRBD2; j_call: TRBJ2-3
cdr3_nt: TGTGCCAGCACAGACAGGGGCTCCTATAATTCACCCCTCCACTTT; cdr3_aa: CASTDRGSYNSPLHF; clone_size: .; v_call: TRBV6-5; d_call: TRBD1; j_call: TRBJ1-6
cdr3_nt: TGTGCCAGCAGTTTTTATGGGGCGAACACTGAAGCTTTCTTT; cdr3_aa: CASSFYGANTEAFF; clone_size: .; v_call: TRBV27; d_call: .; j_call: TRBJ1-1
cdr3_nt: TGTGCCTGGAGTTCATTTCCTGGGACAGGATTGAACACCGGGGAGCTGTTTTTT; cdr3_aa: CAWSSFPGTGLNTGELFF; clone_size: .; v_call: TRBV30; d_call: TRBD1; j_call: TRBJ2-2
cdr3_nt: TGTGCCAGCAGTCCCCGGTTATCGAGCAATCAGCCCCAGCATTTT; cdr3_aa: CASSPRLSSNQPQHF; clone_size: .; v_call: TRBV27; d_call: .; j_call: TRBJ1-5
cdr3_nt: TGTGCCAGCAGCCTTGGACAGGGTCTTGTTGGCGAGCAGTACTTC; cdr3_aa: CASSLGQGLVGEQYF; clone_size: .; v_call: TRBV9; d_call: TRBD1; j_call: TRBJ2-7
cdr3_nt: TGCAGTGCTAGTCTCGGGACAGGGGGCACAGGCAATCAGCCCCAGCATTTT; cdr3_aa: CSASLGTGGTGNQPQHF; clone_size: .; v_call: TRBV20-1; d_call: TRBD1; j_call: TRBJ1-5
cdr3_nt: TGTGCCAGCAGTCGTCGTTGGACAGGGTATAATGGAGTGGGTCAGCCCCAGCATTTT; cdr3_aa: CASSRRWTGYNGVGQPQHF; clone_size: many; v_call: TRBV7-8; d_call: TRBD1; j_call: TRBJ1-5
cdr3_nt: TGCAGTACCCCTAGCGACCACGAGCAGTACTTC; cdr3_aa: CSTPSDHEQYF; clone_size: .; v_call: TRBV20-1; d_call: .; j_call: TRBJ2-7
cdr3_nt: TGTGCCATCACCGAAGCGGGCAGCTCTGGAAACACCATATATTTT; cdr3_aa: CAITEAGSSGNTIYF; clone_size: .; v_call: TRBV10-3; d_call: .; j_call: TRBJ1-3
cdr3_nt: TGTGCCAGCAGTAAGGGACTATACACAGATACGCAGTATTTT; cdr3_aa: CASSKGLYTDTQYF; clone_size: .; v_call: TRBV6-5; d_call: TRBD2; j_call: TRBJ2-3
cdr3_nt: TGTGCCAGCAGCCCGGCAGGGAGGGGAGATGGCTACACCTTC; cdr3_aa: CASSPAGRGDGYTF; clone_size: .; v_call: TRBV7-9; d_call: .; j_call: TRBJ1-2
cdr3_nt: TGTGCCAGCAGTTTAGAGGGCTTAGGGACCCAGTACTTC; cdr3_aa: CASSLEGLGTQYF; clone_size: .; v_call: TRBV27; d_call: .; j_call: TRBJ2-5
cdr3_nt: TGTGCCAGCAGTTACGACAGGTACACTGAAGCTTTCTTT; cdr3_aa: CASSYDRYTEAFF; clone_size: once; v_call: TRBV6-5; d_call: .; j_call: TRBJ1-1
cdr3_nt: TGTGCCACCAGCAGACGGACTAGCGTCCAAGAGACCCAGTACTTC; cdr3_aa: CATSRRTSVQETQYF; clone_size: .; v_call: TRBV15; d_call: TRBD2; j_call: TRBJ2-5